Detailed here is one T cell receptor (beta chain). Its antigen is undetermined. There are 13 residues in the CDR3. Germline V gene sequence: CDR1 SQVTM, CDR2 ANQGSEA. Trimming removed 8 bases from V and 4 bases from J, with 14 bases in between. Splitting of each subset's genomic DNA was done evenly across several immunoSEQ plates. Some clones are missing from TCRdb's copy, which holds only in-frame ones; the method was immunoSEQ multiplex PCR. The sample comprises fewer than 850,000 clones, about two thirds of which are singletons, and approximately 1.8% rests with the top ten. The data were taken from a study of shared clonotypes between healthy human individuals. General observations from the study: Lower generation probabilities were found for non-shared clonotypes than for those shared by all four donors. A few donors shared about 4.8% of their naive CD4 clonotypes.

This chain connects TRBV29-1 to TRBJ2-2, with D tentatively TRBD2 (5 bases). Sequenced sample: memory CD4+ T cells sorted from blood. Documented subset: CD45RA-negative fraction. The clonotype originates from a woman under 40 in good health. As DNA, the CDR3 is TGCAGCACTGGAGGTCTGGGCACCGGGGAGCTGTTTTTT. Protein product: CSTGGLGTGELFF.